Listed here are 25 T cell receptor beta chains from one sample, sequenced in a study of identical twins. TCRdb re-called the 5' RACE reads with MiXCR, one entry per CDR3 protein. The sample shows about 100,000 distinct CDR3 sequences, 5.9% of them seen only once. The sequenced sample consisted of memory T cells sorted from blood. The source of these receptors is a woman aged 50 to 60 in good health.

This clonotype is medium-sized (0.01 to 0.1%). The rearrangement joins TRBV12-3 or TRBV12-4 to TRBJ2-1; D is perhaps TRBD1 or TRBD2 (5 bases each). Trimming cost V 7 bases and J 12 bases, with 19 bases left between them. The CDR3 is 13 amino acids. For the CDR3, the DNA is TGTGCCAGCAACCCATGGGAACGGGGCCGGCAGTTCTTC. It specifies CASNPWERGRQFF.

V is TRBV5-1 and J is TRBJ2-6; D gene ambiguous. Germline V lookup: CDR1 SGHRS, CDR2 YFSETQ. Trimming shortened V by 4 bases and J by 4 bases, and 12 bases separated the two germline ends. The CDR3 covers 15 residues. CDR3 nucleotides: TGCGCCAGCAGCCACCAGTTCGCCGGGGCCAACGTCCTGACTTTC. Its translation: CASSHQFAGANVLTF.

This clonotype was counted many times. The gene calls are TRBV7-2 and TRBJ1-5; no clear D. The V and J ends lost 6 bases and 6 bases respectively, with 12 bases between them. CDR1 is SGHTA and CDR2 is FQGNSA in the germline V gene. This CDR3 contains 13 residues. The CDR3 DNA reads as TGTGCCAGCAGTCTCATCAAGGCTCAGCCCCAGCATTTT. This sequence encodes CASSLIKAQPQHF.

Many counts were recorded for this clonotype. CDR3 residues: CASSLEGRGETQYF. The CDR3 DNA reads as TGTGCCAGCAGCTTGGAGGGGAGGGGAGAGACCCAGTACTTC. This rearrangement joins TRBV5-4 to TRBJ2-5, with 7 bases lining up with TRBD2. The CDR3 consists of 14 residues. V lost 0 bases, J lost 4 bases, and 3 bases stayed unmatched. The germline gives CDR1 SGHNT, CDR2 YYREEE (reference sequence).

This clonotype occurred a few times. In DNA form, the CDR3 reads TGTGCCAGCAGCCAGAGCTCGGGGAGAGTCCATTCACCCCTCCACTTT. This sequence encodes CASSQSSGRVHSPLHF. The rearrangement links TRBV4-2 to TRBJ1-6, with D unclear. Germline V gives CDR1 LGHNA, CDR2 YNFKEQ. With 3 bases removed from V and 8 bases from J, the gap between germline ends came to 17 bases. The length of the CDR3 is 16 residues.

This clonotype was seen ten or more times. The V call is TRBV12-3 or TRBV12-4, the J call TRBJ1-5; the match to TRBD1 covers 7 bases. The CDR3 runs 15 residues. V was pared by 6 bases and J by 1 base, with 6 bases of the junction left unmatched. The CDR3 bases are TGTGCCAGCAGGTTCGAACAGGGGAGCAATCAGCCCCAGCATTTT. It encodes CASRFEQGSNQPQHF.

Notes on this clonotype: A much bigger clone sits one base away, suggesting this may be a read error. CDR3 coding DNA: TGCGCCAGCAATCGGTACCGGGACTACCTTTTGCCCAATGAGCAGTTCTTC. It translates to CASNRYRDYLLPNEQFF. The chain combines TRBV10-2 with TRBJ2-1, with TRBD2 matching 7 bases. CDR3 length: 17 amino acids. The germline gives CDR1 WSHSY, CDR2 SAAADI. Losses at the gene ends were 7 bases for V and 6 bases for J; bases not matched to a gene: 18.

For the CDR3, the DNA is TGCGCCAGCAGCTTGGTACAGACCACCGGGGAGCTGTTTTTT. It codes for CASSLVQTTGELFF. The chain combines TRBV5-1 with TRBJ2-2; D call uncertain. The CDR3 consists of 14 residues. Germline CDR1 is SGHRS and CDR2 is YFSETQ. Trimming stripped 0 bases from V and 4 bases from J, with 7 bases between.

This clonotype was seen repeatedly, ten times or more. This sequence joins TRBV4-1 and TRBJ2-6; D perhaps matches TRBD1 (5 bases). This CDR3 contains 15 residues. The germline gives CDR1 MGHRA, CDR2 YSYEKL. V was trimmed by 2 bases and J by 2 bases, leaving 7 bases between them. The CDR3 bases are TGCGCCAGCAGCCAACAGGGCACTGGGGCCAACGTCCTGACTTTC. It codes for CASSQQGTGANVLTF.

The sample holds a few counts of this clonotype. CDR3 residues: CASTLPSGNQPQHF. CDR3 sequence (DNA): TGTGCCAGCACCTTGCCGTCAGGCAATCAGCCCCAGCATTTT. The V call is TRBV12-3 or TRBV12-4, the J call TRBJ1-5; D is unclear. This CDR3 has 14 amino acids. V was shortened by 7 bases and J by 2 bases, with 12 bases between the two germline ends.

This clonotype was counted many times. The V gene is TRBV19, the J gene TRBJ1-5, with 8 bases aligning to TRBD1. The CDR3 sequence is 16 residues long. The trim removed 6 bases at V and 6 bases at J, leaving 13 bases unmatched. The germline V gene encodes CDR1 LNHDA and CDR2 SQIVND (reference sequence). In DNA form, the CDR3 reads TGTGCCAGTAGGGAACGGACAGGGCCCTCGGGTCAGCCCCAGCATTTT. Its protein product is CASRERTGPSGQPQHF.

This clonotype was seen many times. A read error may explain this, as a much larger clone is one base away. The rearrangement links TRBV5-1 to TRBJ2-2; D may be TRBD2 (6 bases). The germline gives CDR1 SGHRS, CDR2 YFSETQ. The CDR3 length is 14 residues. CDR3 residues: CASSLNSGTGERFF. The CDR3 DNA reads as TGCGCCAGCAGCTTAAATAGCGGCACCGGGGAGCGGTTTTTT.

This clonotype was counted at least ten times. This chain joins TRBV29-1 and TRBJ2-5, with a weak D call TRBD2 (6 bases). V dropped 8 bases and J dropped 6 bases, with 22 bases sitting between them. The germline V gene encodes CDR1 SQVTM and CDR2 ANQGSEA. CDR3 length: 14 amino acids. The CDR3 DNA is TGCAGCTCCATGGGGAGGCGGCATGGAAAGACCCAGTACTTC. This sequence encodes CSSMGRRHGKTQYF.

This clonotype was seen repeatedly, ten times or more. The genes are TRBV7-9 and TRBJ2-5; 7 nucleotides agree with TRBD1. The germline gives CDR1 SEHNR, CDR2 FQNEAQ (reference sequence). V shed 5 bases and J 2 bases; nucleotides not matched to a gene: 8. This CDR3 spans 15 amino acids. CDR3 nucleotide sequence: TGTGCCAGCAGCAGGGGACAGTCAATACAAGAGACCCAGTACTTC. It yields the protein CASSRGQSIQETQYF.

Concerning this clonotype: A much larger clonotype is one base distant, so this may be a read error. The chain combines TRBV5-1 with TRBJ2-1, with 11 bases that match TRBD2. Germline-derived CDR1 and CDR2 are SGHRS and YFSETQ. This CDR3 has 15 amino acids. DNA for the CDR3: TGCACCAGCAGCCCGGGACTAGCGGTAAACAATGAGCAGTTCTTC. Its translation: CTSSPGLAVNNEQFF. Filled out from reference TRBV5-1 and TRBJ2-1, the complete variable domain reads KAGVTQTPRYLIKTRGQQVTLSCSPISGHRSVSWYQQTPGQGLQFLFEYFSETQRNKGNFPGRFSGRQFSNSRSEMNVSTLELGDSALYLCTSSPGLAVNNEQFFGPGTRLTVL.

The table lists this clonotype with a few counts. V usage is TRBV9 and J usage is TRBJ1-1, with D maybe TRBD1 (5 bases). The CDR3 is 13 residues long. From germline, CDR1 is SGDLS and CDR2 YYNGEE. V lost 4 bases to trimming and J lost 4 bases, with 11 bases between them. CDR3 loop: CASSTGGTTEAFF. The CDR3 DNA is TGTGCCAGCAGCACCGGAGGGACCACTGAAGCTTTCTTT.

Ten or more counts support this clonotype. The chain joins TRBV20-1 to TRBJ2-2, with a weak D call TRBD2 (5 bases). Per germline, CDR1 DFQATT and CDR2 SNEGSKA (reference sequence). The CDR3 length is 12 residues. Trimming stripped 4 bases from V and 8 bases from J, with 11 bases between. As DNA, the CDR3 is TGCAGTGCTACGAGGGCAGCGGGGGAGCTGTTTTTT. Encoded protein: CSATRAAGELFF.

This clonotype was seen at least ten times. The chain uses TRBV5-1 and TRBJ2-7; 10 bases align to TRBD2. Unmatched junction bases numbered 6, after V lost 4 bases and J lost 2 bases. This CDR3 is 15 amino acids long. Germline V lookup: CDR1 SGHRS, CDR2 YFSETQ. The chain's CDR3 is CASSLSSGSTYEQYF. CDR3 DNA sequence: TGCGCCAGCAGCCTGTCTAGCGGGAGTACCTACGAGCAGTACTTC. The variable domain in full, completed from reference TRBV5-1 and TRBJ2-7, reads KAGVTQTPRYLIKTRGQQVTLSCSPISGHRSVSWYQQTPGQGLQFLFEYFSETQRNKGNFPGRFSGRQFSNSRSEMNVSTLELGDSALYLCASSLSSGSTYEQYFGPGTRLTVT.

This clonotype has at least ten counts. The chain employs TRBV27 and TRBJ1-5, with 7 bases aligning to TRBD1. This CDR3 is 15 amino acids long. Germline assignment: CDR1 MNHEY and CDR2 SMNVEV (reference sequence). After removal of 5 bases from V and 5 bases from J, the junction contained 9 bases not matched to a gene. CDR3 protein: CASSPRTGRDQPQHF. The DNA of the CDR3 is TGTGCCAGCAGTCCCAGGACAGGTAGAGATCAGCCCCAGCATTTT.

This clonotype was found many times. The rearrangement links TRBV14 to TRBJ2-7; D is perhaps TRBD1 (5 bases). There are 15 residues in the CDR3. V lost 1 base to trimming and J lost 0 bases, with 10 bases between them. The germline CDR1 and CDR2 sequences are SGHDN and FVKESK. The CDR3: CASSQGAGFSYEQYF. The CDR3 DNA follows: TGTGCCAGCAGCCAAGGGGCAGGGTTCTCCTACGAGCAGTACTTC.

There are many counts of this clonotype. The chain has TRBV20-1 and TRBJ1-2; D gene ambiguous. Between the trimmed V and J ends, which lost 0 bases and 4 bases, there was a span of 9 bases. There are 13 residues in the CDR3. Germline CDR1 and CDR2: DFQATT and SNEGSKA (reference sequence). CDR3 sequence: CSAREGRTYGYTF. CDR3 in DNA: TGCAGTGCTAGAGAGGGCAGAACCTATGGCTACACCTTC.

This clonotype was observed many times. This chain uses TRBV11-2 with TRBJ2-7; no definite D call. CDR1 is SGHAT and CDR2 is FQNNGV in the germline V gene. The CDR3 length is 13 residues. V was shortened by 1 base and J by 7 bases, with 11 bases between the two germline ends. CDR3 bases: TGTGCCAGCAGCTTAGTTGGTGATGGGGAGCAGTACGTC. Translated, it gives CASSLVGDGEQYV.

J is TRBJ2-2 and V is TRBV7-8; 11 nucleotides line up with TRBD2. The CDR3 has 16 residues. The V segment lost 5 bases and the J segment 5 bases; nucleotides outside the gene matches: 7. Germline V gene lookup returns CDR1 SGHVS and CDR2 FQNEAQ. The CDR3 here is CASSPGTSGSTGELFF. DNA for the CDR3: TGTGCCAGCAGCCCTGGGACTAGCGGTTCGACCGGGGAGCTGTTTTTT.

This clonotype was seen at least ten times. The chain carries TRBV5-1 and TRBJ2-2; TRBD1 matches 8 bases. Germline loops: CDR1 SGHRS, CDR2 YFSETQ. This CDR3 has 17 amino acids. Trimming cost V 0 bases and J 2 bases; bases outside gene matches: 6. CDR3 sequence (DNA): TGCGCCAGCAGCTTGGCCGGCAGGGGGCTTAACACCGGGGAGCTGTTTTTT. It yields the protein CASSLAGRGLNTGELFF.

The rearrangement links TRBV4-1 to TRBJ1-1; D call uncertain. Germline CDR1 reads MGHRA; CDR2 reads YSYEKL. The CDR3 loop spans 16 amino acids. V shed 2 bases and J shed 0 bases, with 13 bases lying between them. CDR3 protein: CASSQSRGLMNTEAFF. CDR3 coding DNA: TGCGCCAGCAGCCAATCTCGAGGGCTCATGAACACTGAAGCTTTCTTT.